One sample yielded the 29 T cell receptor beta chains listed below, sequenced in a study of a mutant IDH1 vaccine in newly diagnosed glioma. Time point reported: week 47, end of study. A 20-mer mutant IDH1 peptide at 300 ug was injected subcutaneously with topical imiquimod. These TCRs' antigens remain unknown. Profiled with immunoSEQ multiplex PCR; TCRdb holds only in-frame clones, not every one. The data contain approximately 25,000 clones, about 80% of them singletons. Here the sequenced sample was PBMCs, taken from a glioma patient whose treatment included an IDH1 peptide vaccine. These receptors were taken from a man aged 35-49 years with glioma. Some clones in this sample may be carry-over from other donors' samples.

The chain recombines TRBV14 with TRBJ2-1, with TRBD1 matching 8 bases. The CDR3 has 17 residues. V lost 4 bases, J lost 9 bases, and 17 bases stayed unmatched. CDR1 SGHDN and CDR2 FVKESK come from the germline V gene. The CDR3 DNA reads TGTGCCAGCAGCCCGGGGATCGGGACAGGCCCCCGGAGTGAGCAGTTCTTC. Its translation: CASSPGIGTGPRSEQFF.

The chain has TRBV18 and TRBJ2-3; perhaps TRBD1 as D (5 bases). Trimming shortened V by 1 base and J by 6 bases, and 20 bases separated the two germline ends. The CDR3 has 17 residues. Germline V gene lookup returns CDR1 KGHSH and CDR2 LQKENI. CDR3 amino acids: CASSPRTHLVQWDTQYF. CDR3 DNA: TGTGCCAGCTCACCACGGACACATCTGGTTCAATGGGATACGCAGTATTTT.

CDR3 sequence: CASSQGWGPGQGFIRQYF. The CDR3 nucleotides read TGCGCCAGCAGCCAAGGATGGGGGCCGGGACAGGGGTTCATTCGGCAGTACTTC. This sequence joins TRBV4-3 and TRBJ2-7; the match to TRBD1 covers 10 bases. Losses at the gene ends were 1 base for V and 9 bases for J; bases not matched to a gene: 18. From germline, CDR1 is LGHNA and CDR2 YSLEER. The CDR3 totals 18 residues.

This clone was seen only a few times. V is TRBV19 and J is TRBJ1-1; TRBD1 aligns across 7 bases. Germline V gene sequence: CDR1 LNHDA, CDR2 SQIVND (reference sequence). This CDR3 is built from 13 residues. The junction had 4 bases not matched to a gene; V was cut back by 6 bases and J by 3 bases. Here the CDR3 reads CASRSTGDTEAFF. The CDR3 DNA reads TGTGCCAGTAGGAGCACAGGGGACACTGAAGCTTTCTTT. Full variable domain (missing parts from reference TRBV19 and TRBJ1-1): DGGITQSPKYLFRKEGQNVTLSCEQNLNHDAMYWYRQDPGQGLRLIYYSQIVNDFQKGDIAEGYSVSREKKESFPLTVTSAQKNPTAFYLCASRSTGDTEAFFGQGTRLTVV.

The chain uses TRBV29-1 and TRBJ2-7; possibly TRBD1 for D (6 bases). CDR1 and CDR2 (germline): SQVTM, ANQGSEA. The CDR3 totals 14 residues. V was trimmed by 6 bases and J by 1 base, leaving 16 bases between them. Here the CDR3 DNA reads TGCAGCGTCTCCCCCAGGGGATCTTCCTACGAGCAGTACTTC. Translation gives CSVSPRGSSYEQYF.

The chain uses TRBV7-6 and TRBJ1-2, with 8 bases matching TRBD1. CDR3 length: 16 residues. V lost 3 bases, J lost 2 bases, and 8 bases stayed unmatched. From germline, CDR1 is SGHVS and CDR2 FNYEAQ. CDR3 in amino acids: CASSFDRRTGNYGYTF. The CDR3 bases are TGTGCCAGCAGCTTTGACCGACGGACAGGGAACTATGGCTACACCTTC.

DNA of the CDR3: TGTGCCACCAGCAGAGATCGGGGGGGTGCGGTGGCTGAAGCTTTCTTT. It specifies CATSRDRGGAVAEAFF. This chain connects TRBV15 to TRBJ1-1, with D perhaps matching TRBD1 (5 bases). This CDR3 is built from 16 residues. Germline V lookup: CDR1 LNHNV, CDR2 YYDKDF (reference sequence). V was pared by 0 bases and J by 6 bases, with 17 bases between.

The V gene is TRBV6-1, the J gene TRBJ1-4; a weak D match, TRBD1 (6 bases). The CDR3 spans 15 residues. V was shortened by 2 bases and J by 7 bases, with 14 bases between the two germline ends. The V gene's germline CDR1 is MNHNS and CDR2 SASEGT. The CDR3 sequence: CASSERGTQSEKLFF. CDR3 sequence (DNA): TGTGCCAGCAGTGAAAGGGGGACCCAAAGTGAAAAACTGTTTTTT.

The chain carries TRBV19 and TRBJ1-6, with D perhaps matching TRBD1 (5 bases). Trimming stripped 5 bases from V and 8 bases from J, with 13 bases between. This CDR3 has 14 residues. The V gene's germline CDR1 is LNHDA and CDR2 SQIVND (reference sequence). The CDR3 nucleotides are TGTGCCAGTAGTCCGGGACCGACGGATTCACCCCTCCACTTT. Amino acid sequence: CASSPGPTDSPLHF.

V gene TRBV10-3 combines with J gene TRBJ2-5; the match to TRBD2 covers 8 bases. The CDR3 runs to 18 residues. Germline CDR1 is ENHRY and CDR2 is SYGVKD. The trim removed 0 bases at V and 1 base at J, leaving 10 bases unmatched. In nucleotides, the CDR3 is TGTGCCATCAGTGAGTCGAGAGTCCCAGCGGGGGCCCAAGAGACCCAGTACTTC. This translates into CAISESRVPAGAQETQYF.

In its sample, this clone was seen a few times. J is TRBJ1-2 and V is TRBV25-1, with D uncertain. With 2 bases removed from V and 4 bases from J, the gap between germline ends came to 8 bases. The CDR3 is 13 residues long. The germline gives CDR1 MGHDK, CDR2 SYGVNS. The CDR3 here is CASSEGSSYGYTF. In DNA form, the CDR3 reads TGTGCCAGCAGTGAAGGATCTTCCTATGGCTACACCTTC.

J is TRBJ1-1 and V is TRBV6-5, with D perhaps matching TRBD1 (5 bases). The CDR3 loop spans 14 amino acids. Trimming left V 6 bases short and J 6 bases short, with 17 bases between. Germline-derived CDR1 and CDR2 are MNHEY and SVGAGI. Here the CDR3 DNA reads TGTGCCAGCAGCCCTAATGCAGGGTCACCTGAAGCTTTCTTT. It yields the protein CASSPNAGSPEAFF.

The chain links TRBV19 to TRBJ2-4; 7 positions agree with TRBD2. Germline V gene lookup returns CDR1 LNHDA and CDR2 SQIVND (reference sequence). This CDR3 contains 12 residues. With V trimmed by 1 base and J by 9 bases, 0 bases remained unmatched. The CDR3 protein is CASSIGEGIQYF. The CDR3 nucleotides read TGTGCCAGTAGTATAGGGGAGGGCATTCAGTACTTC.

The chain links TRBV6-1 to TRBJ2-1; D is ambiguous. The CDR3 is 16 amino acids. Trimming pared 1 base from V and 0 bases from J, leaving 10 bases between. CDR1 is MNHNS, CDR2 SASEGT, per germline. CDR3 sequence: CASSEVSQNSYNEQFF. For the CDR3, the DNA is TGTGCCAGCAGTGAAGTTAGCCAAAACTCCTACAATGAGCAGTTCTTC.

Only one count was recorded for this clone. The chain has TRBV7-9 and TRBJ1-2, with D hard to call. The CDR3 extends over 16 amino acids. The V gene lost 0 bases and the J gene lost 2 bases, with 13 bases spanning the gap. Germline CDR1 SEHNR, CDR2 FQNEAQ (reference sequence). CDR3 sequence: CASSLAPRGRNYGYTF. CDR3 sequence (DNA): TGTGCCAGCAGCTTAGCCCCTCGGGGTAGGAACTATGGCTACACCTTC. Full variable domain (missing parts from reference TRBV7-9 and TRBJ1-2): DTGVSQNPRHKITKRGQNVTFRCDPISEHNRLYWYRQTLGQGPEFLTYFQNEAQLEKSRLLSDRFSAERPKGSFSTLEIQRTEQGDSAMYLCASSLAPRGRNYGYTFGSGTRLTVV.

By share, this clone counts as medium-sized. The chain joins TRBV7-8 to TRBJ1-1, with 8 nucleotides matching TRBD1. CDR1 is SGHVS, CDR2 FQNEAQ, per germline. The length of the CDR3 is 15 residues. Germline trimming cut 5 bases from V and 7 bases from J; bases unmatched to any gene: 12. In nucleotides, the CDR3 is TGTGCCAGCAGCGCTAGACAGGGGCCTACTCTTGAAGCTTTCTTT. Residues: CASSARQGPTLEAFF.

This CDR3 reads CASPKTPGGILSGNTIYF. The CDR3 bases are TGTGCCAGCCCAAAGACCCCGGGGGGCATCCTCTCTGGAAACACCATATATTTT. The rearrangement links TRBV5-7 to TRBJ1-3; D is perhaps TRBD1 (6 bases). TRBV5-7 is placed among ORFs of uncertain function. The CDR3 consists of 18 residues. Trimming stripped 7 bases from V and 0 bases from J, with 23 bases between.

In nucleotides, the CDR3 is TGCGCCAGCAGCTTGGGCGGGAACCAGGGGGCCGGGGAGCTGTTTTTT. Translating gives CASSLGGNQGAGELFF. This sequence joins TRBV5-1 and TRBJ2-2, with D maybe TRBD1 (7 bases). The CDR3 is 16 residues long. Germline lookup yields CDR1 SGHRS and CDR2 YFSETQ. V lost 0 bases and J 6 bases, leaving 15 bases between the germline ends. Full variable domain (missing parts from reference TRBV5-1 and TRBJ2-2): KAGVTQTPRYLIKTRGQQVTLSCSPISGHRSVSWYQQTPGQGLQFLFEYFSETQRNKGNFPGRFSGRQFSNSRSEMNVSTLELGDSALYLCASSLGGNQGAGELFFGEGSRLTVL.

The V call is TRBV28, the J call TRBJ1-6, with 7 bases that match TRBD1. Germline V gene data show CDR1 as MDHEN and CDR2 as SYDVKM. The CDR3 consists of 17 residues. Unmatched junction bases numbered 8, after V lost 2 bases and J lost 4 bases. CDR3 DNA: TGTGCCAGCAGTTTAACGCAGGGGGGGAGGTATAATTCACCCCTCCACTTT. Translating it yields CASSLTQGGRYNSPLHF. Combining the CDR3 with reference TRBV28 and TRBJ1-6 gives the whole variable domain DVKVTQSSRYLVKRTGEKVFLECVQDMDHENMFWYRQDPGLGLRLIYFSYDVKMKEKGDIPEGYSVSREKKERFSLILESASTNQTSMYLCASSLTQGGRYNSPLHFGNGTRLTVT.

The V and J genes are TRBV4-1 and TRBJ1-1; 7 bases are a match to TRBD1. After removal of 4 bases from V and 1 base from J, the junction contained 6 bases not matched to a gene. The CDR3 runs 15 residues. Germline lookup yields CDR1 MGHRA and CDR2 YSYEKL. CDR3 nucleotides: TGCGCCAGCAGCCGACCCGGGACAGCGAACACTGAAGCTTTCTTT. Its translation is CASSRPGTANTEAFF.

The chain employs TRBV5-4 and TRBJ1-2; D remains unclear. CDR3 length: 11 residues. Trimming cost V 4 bases and J 6 bases, with 7 bases left between them. Germline V gene lookup returns CDR1 SGHNT and CDR2 YYREEE (reference sequence). The CDR3 DNA is TGTGCCAGCAGCCCAGGCAATGGCTACACCTTC. Encoded protein: CASSPGNGYTF.

The chain links TRBV7-9 to TRBJ2-7, with 8 bases lining up with TRBD1. Germline CDR1 reads SEHNR; CDR2 reads FQNEAQ (reference sequence). This CDR3 is built from 14 residues. The ends lost 5 bases at V and 5 bases at J; junction bases unmatched: 8. This CDR3 is CASSQGQAGDEQYF. The CDR3 nucleotides are TGTGCCAGCAGCCAGGGACAGGCAGGCGACGAGCAGTACTTC.

The V call is TRBV5-5, the J call TRBJ2-4; 8 nucleotides agree with TRBD2. The CDR3 length is 18 residues. V lost 3 bases and J lost 1; bases outside the gene matches: 12. The germline V gene has CDR1 SGHKS and CDR2 YYEKEE (reference sequence). CDR3 sequence: CASSSSGLESGAKNIQYF. As DNA, the CDR3 is TGTGCCAGCAGCTCCTCGGGACTAGAGAGTGGGGCCAAAAACATTCAGTACTTC.

This clone appeared a few times. The CDR3 DNA follows: TGTGCCAGCAGCGTAGTAAGTGCGAACACTGAAGCTTTCTTT. The encoded protein is CASSVVSANTEAFF. The chain couples TRBV9 to TRBJ1-1; D remains ambiguous. Germline assignment: CDR1 SGDLS and CDR2 YYNGEE. The CDR3 extends over 14 amino acids. V lost 0 bases to trimming and J lost 1 base, with 7 bases between them.

The chain has TRBV15 and TRBJ2-3; 7 bases line up with TRBD2. Looked up from germline, CDR1 is LNHNV and CDR2 is YYDKDF (reference sequence). There are 19 residues in the CDR3. V lost 0 bases, J lost 0 bases, and 12 bases stayed unmatched. For the CDR3, the DNA is TGTGCCACCAGCAGAGATCTCCGGGGGAGGGCCCTTAGCACAGATACGCAGTATTTT. As protein: CATSRDLRGRALSTDTQYF.

The rearrangement joins TRBV6-5 to TRBJ1-1, with a possible D match to TRBD1 (6 bases). The germline V gene encodes CDR1 MNHEY and CDR2 SVGAGI. The CDR3 length is 13 residues. V lost 7 bases and J 8 bases, leaving 17 bases between the germline ends. The CDR3 DNA follows: TGTGCCAGCACCTCCCCAGGGGCGGGGGAAGCTTTCTTT. Translated, it gives CASTSPGAGEAFF.

This chain links TRBV2 with TRBJ1-6; possible D gene TRBD1, 6 bases. V was shortened by 7 bases and J by 7 bases, with 14 bases between the two germline ends. Germline values: CDR1 SNHLY, CDR2 FYNNEI. This CDR3 spans 14 amino acids. The CDR3 loop reads CASTFNRANSPLHF. CDR3 DNA sequence: TGTGCCAGCACTTTTAACAGGGCCAATTCACCCCTCCACTTT.

The CDR3 nucleotides are TGCGCCAGCAGCTTGGAGGCAGGGGGGAGAGGCTACACCTTC. It is translated as CASSLEAGGRGYTF. This chain links TRBV5-1 with TRBJ1-2; 7 nucleotides line up with TRBD1. J was trimmed by 8 bases and V by 0 bases; bases with no gene match: 7. Germline loops: CDR1 SGHRS, CDR2 YFSETQ. CDR3 length: 14 amino acids. Full variable domain (remainder filled in from reference TRBV5-1 and TRBJ1-2): KAGVTQTPRYLIKTRGQQVTLSCSPISGHRSVSWYQQTPGQGLQFLFEYFSETQRNKGNFPGRFSGRQFSNSRSEMNVSTLELGDSALYLCASSLEAGGRGYTFGSGTRLTVV.

This clone was observed a single time. This chain connects TRBV7-2 to TRBJ2-5; 10 bases line up with TRBD2. CDR3 length: 15 amino acids. J was trimmed by 5 bases and V by 7 bases; bases with no gene match: 10. Germline CDR1 and CDR2: SGHTA and FQGNSA. The chain's CDR3 is CASNLGLAGVETQYF. The CDR3 DNA follows: TGTGCCAGCAACCTCGGGCTAGCGGGGGTTGAGACCCAGTACTTC.